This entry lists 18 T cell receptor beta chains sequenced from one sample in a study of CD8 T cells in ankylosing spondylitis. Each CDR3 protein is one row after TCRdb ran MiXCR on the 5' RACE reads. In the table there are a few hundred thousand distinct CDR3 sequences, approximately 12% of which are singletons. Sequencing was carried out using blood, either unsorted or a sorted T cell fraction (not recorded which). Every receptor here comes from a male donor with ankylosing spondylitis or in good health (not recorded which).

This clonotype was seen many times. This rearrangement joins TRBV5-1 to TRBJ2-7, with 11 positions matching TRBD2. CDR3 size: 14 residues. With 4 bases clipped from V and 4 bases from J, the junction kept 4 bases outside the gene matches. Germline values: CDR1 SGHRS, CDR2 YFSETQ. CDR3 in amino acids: CASSPGTSGYEQYF. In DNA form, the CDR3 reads TGCGCCAGCAGCCCGGGGACTAGCGGATACGAGCAGTACTTC.

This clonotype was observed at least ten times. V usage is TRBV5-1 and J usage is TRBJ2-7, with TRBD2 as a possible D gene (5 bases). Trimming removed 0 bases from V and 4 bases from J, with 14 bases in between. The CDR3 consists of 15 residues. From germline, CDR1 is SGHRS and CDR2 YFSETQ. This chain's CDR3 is CASSLAPTGSYEQYF. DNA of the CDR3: TGCGCCAGCAGCTTGGCCCCCACGGGGTCTTACGAGCAGTACTTC.

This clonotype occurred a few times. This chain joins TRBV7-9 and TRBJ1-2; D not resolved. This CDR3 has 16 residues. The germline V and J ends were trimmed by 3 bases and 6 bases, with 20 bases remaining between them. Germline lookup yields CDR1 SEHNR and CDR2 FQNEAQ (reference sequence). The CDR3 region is CASSLHPDTLSDGYTF. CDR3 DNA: TGTGCCAGCAGCTTGCACCCTGATACGCTTTCGGATGGCTACACCTTC.

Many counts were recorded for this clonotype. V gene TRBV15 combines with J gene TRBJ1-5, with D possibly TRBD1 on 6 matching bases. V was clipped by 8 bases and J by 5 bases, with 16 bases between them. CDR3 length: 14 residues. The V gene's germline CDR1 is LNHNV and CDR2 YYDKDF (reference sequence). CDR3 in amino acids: CATGEQGVYQPQHF. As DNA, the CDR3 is TGTGCCACCGGAGAACAGGGAGTGTATCAGCCCCAGCATTTT.

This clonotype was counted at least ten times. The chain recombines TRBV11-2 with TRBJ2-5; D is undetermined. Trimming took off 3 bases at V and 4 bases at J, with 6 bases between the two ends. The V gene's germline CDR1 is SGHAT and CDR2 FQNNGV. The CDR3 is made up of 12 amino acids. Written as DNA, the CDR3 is TGTGCCAGCAGCTTTAGGTCAGAGACCCAGTACTTC. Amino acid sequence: CASSFRSETQYF. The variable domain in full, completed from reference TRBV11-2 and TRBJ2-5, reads EAGVAQSPRYKIIEKRQSVAFWCNPISGHATLYWYQQILGQGPKLLIQFQNNGVVDDSQLPKDRFSAERLKGVDSTLKIQPAKLEDSAVYLCASSFRSETQYFGPGTRLLVL.

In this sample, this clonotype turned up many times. CDR3 nucleotide sequence: TGTGCCAGCAGATTGACTAGTTCGGGGCAGTTCTTC. Translated, it gives CASRLTSSGQFF. V is TRBV12-3 or TRBV12-4 and J is TRBJ2-1; TRBD2 is a possible D gene (6 bases). This CDR3 comprises 12 residues. The V end lost 6 bases, the J end lost 12 bases, and 15 bases lay between the germline ends.

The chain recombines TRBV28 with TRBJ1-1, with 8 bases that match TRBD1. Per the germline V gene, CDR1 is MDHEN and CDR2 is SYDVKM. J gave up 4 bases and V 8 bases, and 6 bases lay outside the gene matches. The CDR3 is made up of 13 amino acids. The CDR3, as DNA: TGTGCCAGCGTGACAGGGGTGGGCACTGAAGCTTTCTTT. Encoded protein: CASVTGVGTEAFF.

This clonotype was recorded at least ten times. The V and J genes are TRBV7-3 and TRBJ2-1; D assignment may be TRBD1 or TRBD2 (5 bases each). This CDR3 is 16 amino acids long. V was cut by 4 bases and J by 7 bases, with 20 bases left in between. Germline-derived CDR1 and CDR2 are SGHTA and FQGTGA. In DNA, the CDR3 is TGTGCCAGCAGCTCCGAGGGGACGTTCAACGGGAATGAGCAGTTCTTC. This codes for CASSSEGTFNGNEQFF.

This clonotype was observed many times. The CDR3 sequence is CASSYTDEQYF. DNA of the CDR3: TGTGCCAGCAGTTACACCGACGAGCAGTACTTC. The chain uses TRBV2 and TRBJ2-7, with D hard to call. The germline gives CDR1 SNHLY, CDR2 FYNNEI. Trimming removed 5 bases at V and 5 bases at J, with 7 bases between. CDR3 length equals 11 residues.

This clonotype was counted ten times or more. In nucleotides, the CDR3 is TGTGCCAGCAGTCCACCCGGACAGGGGGTTGAAGGGATCACTGAAGCTTTCTTT. Protein: CASSPPGQGVEGITEAFF. The chain couples TRBV6-1 to TRBJ1-1; 10 bases align to TRBD1. The germline gives CDR1 MNHNS, CDR2 SASEGT. With 5 bases clipped from V and 4 bases from J, the junction kept 16 bases outside the gene matches. CDR3 length: 18 residues.

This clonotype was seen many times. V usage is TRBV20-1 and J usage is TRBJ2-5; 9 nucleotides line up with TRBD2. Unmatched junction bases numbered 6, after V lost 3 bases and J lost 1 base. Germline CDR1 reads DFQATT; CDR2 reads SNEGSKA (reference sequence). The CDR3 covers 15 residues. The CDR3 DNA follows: TGCAGTGCTAGTAATAGCGGGGGAACCCAAGAGACCCAGTACTTC. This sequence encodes CSASNSGGTQETQYF.

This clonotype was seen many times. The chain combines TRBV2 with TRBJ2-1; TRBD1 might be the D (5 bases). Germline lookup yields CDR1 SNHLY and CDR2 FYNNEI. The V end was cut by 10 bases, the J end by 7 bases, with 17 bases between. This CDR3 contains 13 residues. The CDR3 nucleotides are TGTGCCACCCTCCTCCCCAGGGATAATGAGCAGTTCTTC. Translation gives CATLLPRDNEQFF.

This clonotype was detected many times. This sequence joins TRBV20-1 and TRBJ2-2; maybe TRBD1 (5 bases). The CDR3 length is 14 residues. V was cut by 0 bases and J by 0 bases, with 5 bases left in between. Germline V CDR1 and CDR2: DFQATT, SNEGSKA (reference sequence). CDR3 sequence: CSAREDTNTGELFF. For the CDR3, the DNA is TGCAGTGCTAGAGAGGACACGAACACCGGGGAGCTGTTTTTT.

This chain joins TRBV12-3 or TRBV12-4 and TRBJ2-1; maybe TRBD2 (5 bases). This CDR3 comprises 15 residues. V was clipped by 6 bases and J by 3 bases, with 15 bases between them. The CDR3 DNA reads TGTGCCAGCAGGTTCTTGAGCGGAGACTACAATGAGCAGTTCTTC. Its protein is CASRFLSGDYNEQFF.

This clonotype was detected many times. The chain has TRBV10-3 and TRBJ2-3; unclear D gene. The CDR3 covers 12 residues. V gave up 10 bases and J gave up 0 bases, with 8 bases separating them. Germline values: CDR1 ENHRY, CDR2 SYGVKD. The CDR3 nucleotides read TGTGCCACCACGGACAGCACAGATACGCAGTATTTT. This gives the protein CATTDSTDTQYF.

The CDR3 reads CASSLLRGGLYNEQFF. The CDR3 DNA is TGTGCCAGCAGCTTACTCCGCGGGGGGCTCTACAATGAGCAGTTCTTC. V and J are TRBV11-2 and TRBJ2-1; TRBD2 agrees at 8 bases. V was pared by 2 bases and J by 3 bases, with 6 bases of the junction left unmatched. From germline, CDR1 is SGHAT and CDR2 FQNNGV. This CDR3 has 16 residues.

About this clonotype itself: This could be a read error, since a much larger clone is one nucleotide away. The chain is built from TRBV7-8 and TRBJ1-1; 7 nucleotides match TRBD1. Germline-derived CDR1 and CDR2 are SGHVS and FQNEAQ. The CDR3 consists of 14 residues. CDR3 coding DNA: TGTGTCGCTGGTTCTGGGACAGAGCACACTGAAGCTTTCTTT. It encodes CVAGSGTEHTEAFF.

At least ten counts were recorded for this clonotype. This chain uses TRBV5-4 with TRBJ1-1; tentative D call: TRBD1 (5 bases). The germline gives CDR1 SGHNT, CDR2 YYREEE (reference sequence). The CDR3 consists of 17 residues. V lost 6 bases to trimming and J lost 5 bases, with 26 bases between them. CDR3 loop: CASTQTGTQLLETEAFF. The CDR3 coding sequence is TGTGCCAGCACCCAAACCGGGACTCAGCTTCTGGAGACTGAAGCTTTCTTT.